The 26 T cell receptor beta chains below were found in one sample sequenced in a study of T cells after yellow fever vaccination. From the 5' RACE reads, TCRdb called clonotypes with MiXCR, one entry per CDR3 protein. The sample carries about 140,000 distinct CDR3 sequences, less than 9.5% recorded once. Sequenced material: CD4+ T cells sorted from PBMCs, taken 5 days after the yellow fever booster vaccination. The source of these receptors is a man aged 25-40 years who received the YFV17D yellow fever vaccine.

This clonotype has a count of ten or more. The chain uses TRBV5-1 and TRBJ2-1; 9 nucleotides match TRBD1. The ends lost 0 bases at V and 7 bases at J; junction bases unmatched: 5. The CDR3 is made up of 15 amino acids. The germline V gene encodes CDR1 SGHRS and CDR2 YFSETQ. CDR3 in amino acids: CASSLATGGWNEQFF. The CDR3 bases are TGCGCCAGCAGCTTGGCCACAGGGGGCTGGAATGAGCAGTTCTTC. Together with reference TRBV5-1 and TRBJ2-1, the CDR3 gives the full variable domain: KAGVTQTPRYLIKTRGQQVTLSCSPISGHRSVSWYQQTPGQGLQFLFEYFSETQRNKGNFPGRFSGRQFSNSRSEMNVSTLELGDSALYLCASSLATGGWNEQFFGPGTRLTVL.

Concerning this clonotype: This may be a read error, as it is one base from a much larger clone. CDR3 amino acids: CASSLTAVTSNTQYF. Written as DNA, the CDR3 is TGTGCCAGCAGCTTAACAGCGGTAACCTCAAATACGCAGTATTTT. The V call is TRBV7-9, the J call TRBJ2-3, with a tentative D call TRBD2 (5 bases). V dropped 2 bases and J dropped 7 bases, with 16 bases sitting between them. The germline CDR1 and CDR2 sequences are SEHNR and FQNEAQ (reference sequence). CDR3 length: 15 amino acids.

This clonotype occurred many times. This chain links TRBV7-9 with TRBJ2-7; tentative D call: TRBD2 (6 bases). V was shortened by 2 bases and J by 2 bases, with 10 bases between the two germline ends. Germline CDR1 SEHNR, CDR2 FQNEAQ (reference sequence). This CDR3 is 14 amino acids long. The CDR3 loop reads CASSLSGSTYEQYF. The CDR3 nucleotides are TGTGCCAGCAGCTTAAGCGGGTCCACCTACGAGCAGTACTTC. The full variable domain, rest sourced from reference TRBV7-9 and TRBJ2-7, is DTGVSQNPRHKITKRGQNVTFRCDPISEHNRLYWYRQTLGQGPEFLTYFQNEAQLEKSRLLSDRFSAERPKGSFSTLEIQRTEQGDSAMYLCASSLSGSTYEQYFGPGTRLTVT.

This clonotype was counted at least ten times. The chain is built from TRBV7-2 and TRBJ2-5; perhaps D is TRBD1 or TRBD2 (6 bases each). The V end lost 4 bases, the J end lost 10 bases, and 10 bases lay between the germline ends. Germline-derived CDR1 and CDR2 are SGHTA and FQGNSA. This CDR3 has 11 amino acids. This chain's CDR3 is CASSSRGDQYF. CDR3 coding DNA: TGTGCCAGCAGCTCGAGGGGGGACCAGTACTTC.

There are many counts of this clonotype. The chain links TRBV15 to TRBJ2-1; 10 nucleotides agree with TRBD1. CDR3 length: 15 residues. CDR1 is LNHNV and CDR2 is YYDKDF in the germline V gene (reference sequence). With 4 bases clipped from V and 6 bases from J, the junction kept 6 bases outside the gene matches. CDR3 nucleotides: TGTGCCACCAGCACCCGGGACAGGGGCCCCAATGAGCAGTTCTTC. Protein sequence: CATSTRDRGPNEQFF.

At least ten counts were recorded for this clonotype. The chain combines TRBV6-1 with TRBJ2-1; TRBD2 agrees at 7 bases. The CDR3 consists of 14 residues. CDR1 is MNHNS, CDR2 SASEGT, per germline. The junction had 8 bases not matched to a gene; V was cut back by 6 bases and J by 6 bases. In nucleotides, the CDR3 is TGTGCCAGCAGGCCTACGGGAGGTCGCAATGAGCAGTTCTTC. Encoded protein: CASRPTGGRNEQFF.

This clonotype was picked up many times. The chain joins TRBV5-1 to TRBJ2-1; D uncertain. The CDR3 is 14 residues long. Germline V lookup: CDR1 SGHRS, CDR2 YFSETQ. V was cut by 0 bases and J by 0 bases, with 4 bases left in between. This CDR3 is CASSLEVSYNEQFF. The CDR3 nucleotides are TGCGCCAGCAGCTTGGAGGTCTCCTACAATGAGCAGTTCTTC.

The J gene is TRBJ2-5, the V gene TRBV5-5, with 7 bases identical to TRBD1. The CDR3 covers 13 residues. CDR1 is SGHKS and CDR2 is YYEKEE in the germline V gene (reference sequence). J was trimmed by 3 bases and V by 2 bases; bases with no gene match: 1. The CDR3 DNA is TGTGCCAGCAGCTTTACAGGGGAAGAGACCCAGTACTTC. Residues: CASSFTGEETQYF.

The V call is TRBV25-1, the J call TRBJ2-1, with D perhaps TRBD2 (5 bases). The CDR3 has 14 amino acids. V shed 2 bases and J shed 8 bases, with 13 bases lying between them. CDR1 and CDR2 from the germline V gene are MGHDK and SYGVNS. CDR3 nucleotide sequence: TGTGCCAGCAGTGAAGGCGGAGGACTCGATGAGCAGTTCTTC. It codes for CASSEGGGLDEQFF.

This clonotype was picked up many times. The rearrangement links TRBV11-2 to TRBJ2-1; weak D call: TRBD1 (6 bases). This CDR3 comprises 14 residues. Germline CDR1 reads SGHAT; CDR2 reads FQNNGV. V was cut by 5 bases and J by 4 bases, with 12 bases left in between. The CDR3 here is CASSLRGGYNEQFF. As DNA, the CDR3 is TGTGCCAGCAGCCTTAGAGGGGGTTACAATGAGCAGTTCTTC.

This clonotype was seen many times. The genes are TRBV5-5 and TRBJ2-6; 9 bases are a match to TRBD1. Trimming cost V 1 base and J 3 bases; bases outside gene matches: 5. Germline values: CDR1 SGHKS, CDR2 YYEKEE (reference sequence). This CDR3 has 17 amino acids. CDR3 nucleotides: TGTGCCAGCAGCTTGTTACAGGGGGCGAGTGGGGCCAACGTCCTGACTTTC. Encoded protein: CASSLLQGASGANVLTF.

In its sample, this clonotype was seen many times. This chain links TRBV10-1 with TRBJ2-5; perhaps TRBD2 as D (6 bases). Germline V gene data show CDR1 as WNHNN and CDR2 as SYGVQD (reference sequence). The CDR3 consists of 15 residues. Trimming removed 0 bases from V and 3 bases from J, with 11 bases in between. In nucleotides, the CDR3 is TGCGCCAGCAGTGAGTCGGTCGGGGGTAAAGAGACCCAGTACTTC. It specifies CASSESVGGKETQYF.

This clonotype was counted at least ten times. The chain joins TRBV20-1 to TRBJ2-3; TRBD2 agrees at 15 bases. This CDR3 has 15 amino acids. The germline CDR1 and CDR2 sequences are DFQATT and SNEGSKA (reference sequence). V lost 6 bases, J lost 3 bases, and 4 bases stayed unmatched. CDR3 loop: CSASGTSGRTDTQYF. The CDR3 DNA follows: TGCAGTGCAAGCGGGACTAGCGGGAGGACAGATACGCAGTATTTT.

This clonotype appeared many times. The chain employs TRBV9 and TRBJ2-1, with TRBD2 matching 9 bases. The ends lost 3 bases at V and 8 bases at J; junction bases unmatched: 6. In germline, CDR1 is SGDLS, CDR2 YYNGEE. The CDR3 is 14 residues long. CDR3 nucleotide sequence: TGTGCCAGCAGCGAAAGCGGGAGGAGGGATGAGCAGTTCTTC. It translates to CASSESGRRDEQFF.

This clonotype appeared a few times. This chain uses TRBV18 with TRBJ2-3; 9 bases align to TRBD1. Germline V CDR1 and CDR2: KGHSH, LQKENI. J gave up 1 base and V 3 bases, and 8 bases lay outside the gene matches. CDR3 length: 17 amino acids. DNA for the CDR3: TGTGCCAGCTCACCTTCGACAGGGGGAAGTGGCACAGATACGCAGTATTTT. Translation gives CASSPSTGGSGTDTQYF.

This clonotype was seen ten or more times. This chain uses TRBV5-1 with TRBJ2-2, with 9 bases identical to TRBD1. CDR3 length: 16 residues. V shed 4 bases and J 4 bases; nucleotides not matched to a gene: 8. CDR1 and CDR2 from the germline V gene are SGHRS and YFSETQ. CDR3 coding DNA: TGCGCCAGCAGCACGCCCGGGACAGGGCTCACCGGGGAGCTGTTTTTT. Amino acid sequence: CASSTPGTGLTGELFF.

This clonotype was counted ten times or more. J is TRBJ2-1 and V is TRBV25-1; TRBD2 agrees at 8 bases. Trimming took 1 base from V and 7 from J; bases not matched to a gene: 6. Germline CDR1 and CDR2: MGHDK and SYGVNS. The CDR3 runs to 15 residues. The chain's CDR3 is CASSELGTRFNEQFF. In DNA form, the CDR3 reads TGTGCCAGCAGTGAATTAGGGACTAGATTTAATGAGCAGTTCTTC.

The chain employs TRBV6-1 and TRBJ1-5; no firm D call. Germline loops: CDR1 MNHNS, CDR2 SASEGT. Trimming took off 5 bases at V and 7 bases at J, with 12 bases between the two ends. The CDR3 has 13 amino acids. The CDR3 loop reads CASSPGSRQPQHF. Here the CDR3 DNA reads TGTGCCAGCAGTCCCGGGTCTCGGCAGCCCCAGCATTTT.

This chain links TRBV5-1 with TRBJ2-7, with 10 bases that match TRBD1. Germline trimming cut 4 bases from V and 3 bases from J; bases unmatched to any gene: 7. This CDR3 has 15 amino acids. Germline values: CDR1 SGHRS, CDR2 YFSETQ. DNA of the CDR3: TGCGCCAGCAGCGGAGTTGGACAGGGGGACTACGAGCAGTACTTC. It translates to CASSGVGQGDYEQYF.

This clonotype was found many times. The chain couples TRBV7-3 to TRBJ2-7; 8 nucleotides line up with TRBD1. The CDR3 is made up of 13 amino acids. Per the germline V gene, CDR1 is SGHTA and CDR2 is FQGTGA. Germline trimming cut 3 bases from V and 6 bases from J; bases unmatched to any gene: 4. The CDR3 nucleotides are TGTGCCAGCAGCTTTAACGACAGGGGCGAGCAGTACTTC. It yields the protein CASSFNDRGEQYF.

This clonotype was seen many times. The V and J genes are TRBV20-1 and TRBJ2-4, with a tentative D call TRBD1 (5 bases). The CDR3 loop spans 14 amino acids. Germline assignment: CDR1 DFQATT and CDR2 SNEGSKA (reference sequence). Trimming shortened V by 6 bases and J by 8 bases, and 20 bases separated the two germline ends. CDR3 sequence (DNA): TGCAGTGCGAGACAGATTGGAAGCTTTGACATTCAGTACTTC. Encoded protein: CSARQIGSFDIQYF.

J is TRBJ2-5 and V is TRBV5-1; no firm D call. The ends were cut back, 4 bases at V and 4 bases at J, with 14 bases in the middle. Germline V gene lookup returns CDR1 SGHRS and CDR2 YFSETQ. This CDR3 is 14 amino acids long. The CDR3 loop is CASSPRVGRETQYF. The CDR3 region has the DNA TGCGCCAGCAGCCCCCGAGTGGGTCGAGAGACCCAGTACTTC.

This clonotype was observed at least ten times. The rearrangement links TRBV20-1 to TRBJ2-5; 9 bases fit TRBD1. The CDR3 is 15 residues long. In germline, CDR1 is DFQATT, CDR2 SNEGSKA (reference sequence). With 6 bases clipped from V and 5 bases from J, the junction kept 13 bases outside the gene matches. The CDR3 DNA sequence: TGCAGTGCCCCGACCGGGACAGGGTTTTGGGAGACCCAGTACTTC. Protein: CSAPTGTGFWETQYF.

Many counts were recorded for this clonotype. This chain joins TRBV4-2 and TRBJ1-2, with D perhaps matching TRBD1 (6 bases). Trimming removed 4 bases from V and 3 bases from J, with 12 bases in between. Germline lookup yields CDR1 LGHNA and CDR2 YNFKEQ. The CDR3 runs to 14 residues. CDR3 residues: CASSPPAGDYGYTF. CDR3 DNA: TGTGCCAGCAGCCCCCCCGCAGGGGACTATGGCTACACCTTC.

This clonotype appeared many times. The CDR3 loop is CASSQVHRGSSPLHF. CDR3 nucleotide sequence: TGTGCCAGCAGCCAAGTTCACAGGGGGTCTTCACCCCTCCACTTT. The chain has TRBV3-1 and TRBJ1-6; 8 nucleotides match TRBD1. J gave up 9 bases and V 1 base, and 5 bases lay outside the gene matches. This CDR3 spans 15 amino acids. The germline CDR1 and CDR2 sequences are LGHDT and YNNKEL (reference sequence).

The V and J genes are TRBV7-2 and TRBJ2-7, with D unresolved. This CDR3 has 12 residues. The V end lost 4 bases, the J end lost 6 bases, and 10 bases lay between the germline ends. CDR1 and CDR2 (germline): SGHTA, FQGNSA. For the CDR3, the DNA is TGTGCCAGCAGCTCACCCCCCTCCGAGCAGTACTTC. This sequence encodes CASSSPPSEQYF.